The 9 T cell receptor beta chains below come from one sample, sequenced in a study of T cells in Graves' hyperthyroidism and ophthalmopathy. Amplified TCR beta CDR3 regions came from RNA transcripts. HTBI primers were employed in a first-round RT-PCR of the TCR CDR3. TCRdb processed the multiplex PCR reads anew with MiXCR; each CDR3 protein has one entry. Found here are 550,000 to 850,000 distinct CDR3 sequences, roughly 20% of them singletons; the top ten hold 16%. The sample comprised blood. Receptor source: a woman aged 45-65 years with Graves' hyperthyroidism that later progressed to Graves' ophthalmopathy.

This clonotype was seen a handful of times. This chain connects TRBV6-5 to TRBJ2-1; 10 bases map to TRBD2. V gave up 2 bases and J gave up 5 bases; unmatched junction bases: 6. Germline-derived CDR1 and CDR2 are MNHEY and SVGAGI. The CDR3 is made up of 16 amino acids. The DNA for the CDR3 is TGTGCCAGCAGTTACGCCAGGACTAGCGGCCACAATGAGCAGTTCTTC. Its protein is CASSYARTSGHNEQFF.

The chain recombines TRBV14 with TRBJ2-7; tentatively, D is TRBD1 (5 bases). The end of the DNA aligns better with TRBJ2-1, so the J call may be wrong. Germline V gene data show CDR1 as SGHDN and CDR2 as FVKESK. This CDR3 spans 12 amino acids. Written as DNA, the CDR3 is TGTGCCAGCAGCCAAGCAGGGTACGAGCAGTTCTTC. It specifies CASSQAGYEQFF.

DNA of the CDR3: TGTGCCAGCAGTTTAGTTCCGCGGGGAGAGACCCAGTACTTC. It specifies CASSLVPRGETQYF. V gene TRBV12-3 or TRBV12-4 combines with J gene TRBJ2-5, with a tentative D call TRBD2 (6 bases). The CDR3 runs to 14 residues. V was cut by 1 base and J by 4 bases, with 10 bases left in between.

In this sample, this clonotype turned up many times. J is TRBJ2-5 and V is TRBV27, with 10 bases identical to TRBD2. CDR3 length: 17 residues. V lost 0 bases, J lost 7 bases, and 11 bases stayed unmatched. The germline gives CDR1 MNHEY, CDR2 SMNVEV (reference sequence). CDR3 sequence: CASSLSFLAGAAGTQYF. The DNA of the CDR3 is TGTGCCAGCAGTTTATCGTTTCTAGCGGGGGCCGCTGGGACCCAGTACTTC.

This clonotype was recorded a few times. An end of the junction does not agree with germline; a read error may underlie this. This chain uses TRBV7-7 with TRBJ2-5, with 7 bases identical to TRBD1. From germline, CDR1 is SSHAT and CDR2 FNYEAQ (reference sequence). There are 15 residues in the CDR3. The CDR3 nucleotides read TGTGCTAGCAGCCGAGTTGGGACAGCTCAAGAGACCCAGTACTTC. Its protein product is CASSRVGTAQETQYF.

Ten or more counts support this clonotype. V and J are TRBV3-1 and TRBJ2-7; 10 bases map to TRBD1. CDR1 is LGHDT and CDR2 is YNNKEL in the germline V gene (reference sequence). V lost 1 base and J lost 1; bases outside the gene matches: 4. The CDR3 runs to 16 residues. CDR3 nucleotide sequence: TGTGCCAGCAGCCAAGCCGGACAGGGGGTTTCCTACGAGCAGTACTTC. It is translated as CASSQAGQGVSYEQYF.

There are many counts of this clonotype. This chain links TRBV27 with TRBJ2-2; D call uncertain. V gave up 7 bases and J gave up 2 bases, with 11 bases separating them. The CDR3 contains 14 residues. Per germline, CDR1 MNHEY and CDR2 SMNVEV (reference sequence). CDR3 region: CASTVLGNTGELFF. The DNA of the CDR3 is TGTGCCAGCACTGTACTGGGAAACACCGGGGAGCTGTTTTTT.

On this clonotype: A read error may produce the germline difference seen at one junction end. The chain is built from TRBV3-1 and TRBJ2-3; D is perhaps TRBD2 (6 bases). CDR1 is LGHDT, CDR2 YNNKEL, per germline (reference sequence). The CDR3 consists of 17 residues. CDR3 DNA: TGTGCCAGCAGGCAAGGAGGGCGGCGGGTTAGCACAGATACGCAGTATTTT. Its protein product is CASRQGGRRVSTDTQYF.

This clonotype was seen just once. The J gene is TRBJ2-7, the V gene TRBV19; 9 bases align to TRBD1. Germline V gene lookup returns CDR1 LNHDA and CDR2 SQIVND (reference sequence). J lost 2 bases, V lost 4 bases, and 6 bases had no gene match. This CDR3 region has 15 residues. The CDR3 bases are TGTGCCAGTAGTACGGGACAGGGACTAACCTACGAGCAGTACTTC. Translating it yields CASSTGQGLTYEQYF. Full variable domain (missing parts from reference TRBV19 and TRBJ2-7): DGGITQSPKYLFRKEGQNVTLSCEQNLNHDAMYWYRQDPGQGLRLIYYSQIVNDFQKGDIAEGYSVSREKKESFPLTVTSAQKNPTAFYLCASSTGQGLTYEQYFGPGTRLTVT.